This record looks at one T cell receptor beta chain sequence and its context. Its antigen remains unidentified. The data were obtained in a study of OX40 agonist ivuxolimab in advanced cancers. Study context: Enrollees could have had prior anti-PD-1, anti-PD-L1 or anti-CTLA-4 therapy, which under 50% had received.

In germline, CDR1 is LNHDA, CDR2 SQIVND (reference sequence). Losses at the gene ends were 3 bases for V and 5 bases for J; bases not matched to a gene: 4. The CDR3 runs 14 residues. Study-wide results and limits: Antigen specificity remained undetermined for the expanded peripheral T cells.

The assay was immunoSEQ multiplex PCR, and TCRdb's table has in-frame clones only and misses some. The data show roughly 82,000 clones, roughly 83% seen once. This TCR derives from an adult with an advanced solid tumor such as melanoma, head and neck, liver or kidney cancer. The chain uses TRBV19 and TRBJ1-2; 9 nucleotides match TRBD1. The sequenced sample was CD4+ or CD8+ T cells sorted from blood, obtained in a trial of the OX40 agonist ivuxolimab. The CDR3 DNA reads as TGTGCCAGTAGTATGGGACAGGGTAGGTATGGCTACACCTTC. This translates into CASSMGQGRYGYTF.